This T cell receptor (beta chain) was captured by sequencing in a study of OX40 agonist ivuxolimab in advanced cancers. The germline V gene has CDR1 SGHDN and CDR2 FVKESK. The CDR3 length is 18 residues. Trimming took 0 bases from V and 3 from J, leaving 19 bases between them. Overall study results and limits: On average, CD8+ T cells showed a greater number of expanded clones than CD4+. At 0.1 to 3.0 mg/kg, clonal expansion of CD4+ and CD8+ blood T cells had occurred by week 6. The specificity for antigen of the expanded peripheral T cells was not determined.

The count of this clone is one. Its matching antigen is unknown. Clones were read by immunoSEQ multiplex PCR, and TCRdb kept only the in-frame ones, dropping some. The table lists some 40,000 clones, approximately 90% of them singletons. The clonotype originates from an adult with an advanced solid tumor such as melanoma, head and neck, liver or kidney cancer. The chain combines TRBV14 with TRBJ2-3, with a weak D call TRBD2 (6 bases). Material: CD4+ or CD8+ T cells sorted from blood, obtained in a trial of the OX40 agonist ivuxolimab. The CDR3 protein is CASSQDWRGKGRTDTQYF. The CDR3 DNA reads TGTGCCAGCAGCCAAGATTGGCGGGGCAAAGGCCGAACAGATACGCAGTATTTT. Looking up the rest from reference TRBV14 and TRBJ2-3 gives the full variable domain: EAGVTQFPSHSVIEKGQTVTLRCDPISGHDNLYWYRRVMGKEIKFLLHFVKESKQDESGMPNNRFLAERTGGTYSTLKVQPAELEDSGVYFCASSQDWRGKGRTDTQYFGPGTRLTVL.